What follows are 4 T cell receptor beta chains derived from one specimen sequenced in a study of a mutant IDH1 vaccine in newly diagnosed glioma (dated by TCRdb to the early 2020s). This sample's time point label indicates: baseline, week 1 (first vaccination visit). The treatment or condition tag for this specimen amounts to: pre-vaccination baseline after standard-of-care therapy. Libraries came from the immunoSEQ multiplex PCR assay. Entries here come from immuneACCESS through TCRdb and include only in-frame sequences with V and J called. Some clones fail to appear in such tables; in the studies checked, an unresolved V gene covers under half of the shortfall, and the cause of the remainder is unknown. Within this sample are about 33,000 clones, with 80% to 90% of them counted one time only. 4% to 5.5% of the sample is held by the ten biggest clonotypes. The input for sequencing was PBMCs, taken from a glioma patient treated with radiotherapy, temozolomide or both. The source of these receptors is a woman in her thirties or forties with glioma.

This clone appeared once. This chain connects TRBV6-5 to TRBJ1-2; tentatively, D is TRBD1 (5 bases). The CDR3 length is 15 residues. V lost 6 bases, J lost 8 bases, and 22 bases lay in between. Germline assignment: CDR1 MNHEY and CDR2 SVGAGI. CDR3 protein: CASSPNPGGTGGYTF. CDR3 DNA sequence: TGTGCCAGCAGCCCTAACCCGGGAGGGACGGGGGGCTACACCTTC.

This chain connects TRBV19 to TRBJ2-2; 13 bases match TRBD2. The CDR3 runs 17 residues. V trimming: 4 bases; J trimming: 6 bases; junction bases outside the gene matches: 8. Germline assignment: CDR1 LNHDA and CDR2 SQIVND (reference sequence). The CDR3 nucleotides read TGTGCCAGTAGTACCCGGACTAGCGGGAGCTCGTCCGGGGAGCTGTTTTTT. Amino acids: CASSTRTSGSSSGELFF.

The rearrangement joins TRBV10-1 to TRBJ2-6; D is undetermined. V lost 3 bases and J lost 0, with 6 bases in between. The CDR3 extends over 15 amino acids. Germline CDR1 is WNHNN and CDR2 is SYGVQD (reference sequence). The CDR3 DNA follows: TGCGCCAGCAGTGACGGAGCCTCTGGGGCCAACGTCCTGACTTTC. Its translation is CASSDGASGANVLTF.

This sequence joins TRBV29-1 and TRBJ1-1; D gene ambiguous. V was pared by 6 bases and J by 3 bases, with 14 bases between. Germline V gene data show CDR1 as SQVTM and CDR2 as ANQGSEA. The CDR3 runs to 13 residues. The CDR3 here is CSVSTGRDTEAFF. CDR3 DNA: TGCAGCGTGTCCACCGGTAGGGACACTGAAGCTTTCTTT.